This entry lists 3 T cell receptor beta chains sequenced from one sample in a study of shared T cell receptors in the human thymus (dated by TCRdb to the early 2020s). The library was obtained by the immunoSEQ multiplex PCR assay. The table comes from immuneACCESS by way of TCRdb, which keeps in-frame sequences with V and J called. Part of the clones is missing from these tables; in studies checked, under half for an unresolved V gene and the rest for unknown reasons. This sample comprises some 720,000 clones, 88% of them detected only once. About 0.01% of the sample rests with the top ten. These records were also assigned to another study, of human thymus T cells.

The specimen sequenced was thymocytes. The receptors come from a boy under two years old with a congenital heart defect. Donor details come from another sample of the same person, matched by shared clones.

The count of this clone is one. The J gene is TRBJ2-5, the V gene TRBV21-1; the listed D gene, TRBD1, was not tested against the DNA. TRBV21-1 corresponds to a pseudogene. This CDR3 has 15 amino acids. The CDR3 spells CASSEYRGTRETQYF. DNA of the CDR3: TGTGCCAGCAGCGAATACAGGGGTACCAGGGAGACCCAGTACTTC.

V is TRBV15 and J is TRBJ2-5; 8 positions match TRBD1. The length of the CDR3 is 14 residues. The junction had 5 bases not matched to a gene; V was cut back by 3 bases and J by 5 bases. CDR1 and CDR2 from the germline V gene are LNHNV and YYDKDF (reference sequence). CDR3: CATSSIRGRETQYF. The CDR3 DNA sequence: TGTGCCACCAGCAGTATCAGGGGGCGGGAGACCCAGTACTTC.

The rearrangement uses TRBV30 and TRBJ2-7, with 7 positions matching TRBD2. V lost 0 bases and J lost 2; bases outside the gene matches: 7. This CDR3 is 15 amino acids long. Germline values: CDR1 GTSNPN, CDR2 SVGIG (reference sequence). The CDR3 reads CAWSVRRDYTYEQYF. CDR3 DNA sequence: TGTGCCTGGAGTGTACGCCGGGACTACACCTACGAGCAGTACTTC.